The 10 T cell receptor beta chains below come from one sample, sequenced in a study of blood T cell repertoires in COVID-19. Some clones are missing from TCRdb's copy, which holds only in-frame ones; the method was immunoSEQ multiplex PCR. The repertoire holds 90,000 to 130,000 clones, with roughly 70% as singletons. Specimen: peripheral blood. These receptors were obtained from a woman in her thirties or forties with acute or convalescent COVID-19.

V and J are TRBV3-1 (or the pseudogene TRBV3-2) and TRBJ1-4; TRBD1 matches 7 bases. Germline CDR1 LGHDT, CDR2 YNNKEL (reference sequence). The CDR3 is 15 residues long. Unmatched junction bases numbered 8, after V lost 2 bases and J lost 8 bases. DNA of the CDR3: TGTGCCAGCAGCCAACCCAGGGGGGATAGGGAAAAACTGTTTTTT. Amino acids: CASSQPRGDREKLFF.

This chain uses TRBV28 with TRBJ2-2; the match to TRBD2 covers 14 bases. CDR3 length equals 18 residues. Per germline, CDR1 MDHEN and CDR2 SYDVKM. With V trimmed by 6 bases and J by 6 bases, 12 bases remained unmatched. The CDR3 loop is CASRGRLAGGPSPGELFF. For the CDR3, the DNA is TGTGCCAGCAGGGGTAGACTAGCGGGGGGGCCAAGCCCCGGGGAGCTGTTTTTT.

The chain is built from TRBV19 and TRBJ2-4, with D tentatively TRBD1 (5 bases). The germline gives CDR1 LNHDA, CDR2 SQIVND (reference sequence). The CDR3 sequence is 14 residues long. Trimming stripped 5 bases from V and 0 bases from J, with 8 bases between. CDR3 bases: TGTGCCAGTAGTTACACAGGAGCCAAAAACATTCAGTACTTC. This gives the protein CASSYTGAKNIQYF.

The chain employs TRBV28 and TRBJ2-7; 8 bases are a match to TRBD2. Germline-derived CDR1 and CDR2 are MDHEN and SYDVKM. V trimming: 5 bases; J trimming: 4 bases; junction bases outside the gene matches: 10. The CDR3 is made up of 15 amino acids. The CDR3 is CASSPRGGPIYEQYF. CDR3 in DNA: TGTGCCAGCAGTCCCCGGGGGGGGCCGATTTACGAGCAGTACTTC. The entire variable domain, with the rest obtained from reference TRBV28 and TRBJ2-7, is as follows: DVKVTQSSRYLVKRTGEKVFLECVQDMDHENMFWYRQDPGLGLRLIYFSYDVKMKEKGDIPEGYSVSREKKERFSLILESASTNQTSMYLCASSPRGGPIYEQYFGPGTRLTVT.

This clone was detected once. The rearrangement uses TRBV6-5 and TRBJ2-1; D gene uncertain. Germline-derived CDR1 and CDR2 are MNHEY and SVGAGI. The CDR3 is 14 amino acids. V was pared by 4 bases and J by 0 bases, with 7 bases between. The CDR3 sequence is CASSWASSYNEQFF. CDR3 bases: TGTGCCAGCAGTTGGGCAAGCTCCTACAATGAGCAGTTCTTC.

This chain joins TRBV28 and TRBJ2-5; the match to TRBD1 covers 7 bases. V lost 5 bases and J lost 4; bases outside the gene matches: 4. The V gene's germline CDR1 is MDHEN and CDR2 SYDVKM. This CDR3 has 13 residues. The chain's CDR3 is CASSRQGVETQYF. CDR3 nucleotide sequence: TGTGCCAGCAGTCGACAGGGAGTAGAGACCCAGTACTTC.

The chain recombines TRBV27 with TRBJ1-2; TRBD1 aligns across 7 bases. The CDR3 sequence is 16 residues long. Trimming took 5 bases from V and 3 from J; bases not matched to a gene: 12. CDR1 MNHEY and CDR2 SMNVEV come from the germline V gene (reference sequence). CDR3 in amino acids: CASSRYRTGTDYGYTF. The CDR3 DNA reads as TGTGCCAGCAGTCGCTACAGGACAGGAACTGACTATGGCTACACCTTC.

This clone was counted between two and nine times. In nucleotides, the CDR3 is TGTGCCAGCAGCTCCGGACAGGGCCGGGGAAACACCATATATTTT. Translated: CASSSGQGRGNTIYF. The chain uses TRBV7-2 and TRBJ1-3; 8 nucleotides match TRBD1. Germline V CDR1 and CDR2: SGHTA, FQGNSA. There are 15 residues in the CDR3. Germline trimming cut 4 bases from V and 4 bases from J; bases unmatched to any gene: 6. The whole variable domain, remainder taken from reference TRBV7-2 and TRBJ1-3, is GAGVSQSPSNKVTEKGKDVELRCDPISGHTALYWYRQSLGQGLEFLIYFQGNSAPDKSGLPSDRFSAERTGGSVSTLTIQRTQQEDSAVYLCASSSGQGRGNTIYFGEGSWLTVV.

This clone has a handful of counts. This chain uses TRBV5-1 with TRBJ1-5; D not certain. Trimming took off 4 bases at V and 0 bases at J, with 11 bases between the two ends. This CDR3 is built from 15 residues. CDR1 is SGHRS and CDR2 is YFSETQ in the germline V gene. CDR3 residues: CASSQEGGSNQPQHF. CDR3 coding DNA: TGCGCCAGCAGCCAAGAGGGTGGTAGCAATCAGCCCCAGCATTTT.

The rearrangement links TRBV6-1 to TRBJ1-2, with 10 nucleotides matching TRBD1. Trimming took 2 bases from V and 4 from J; bases not matched to a gene: 10. CDR1 and CDR2 (germline): MNHNS, SASEGT. The CDR3 runs 17 residues. This CDR3 is CASSERTGGGHSYGYTF. The CDR3 bases are TGTGCCAGCAGTGAAAGGACAGGGGGAGGTCATAGCTATGGCTACACCTTC.